The 13 T cell receptor beta chains given below trace back to one sample, sequenced in a study of cytomegalovirus exposure and HLA in healthy donors. Use of 60 Vbeta and 13 Jbeta primers characterized the PCR. Some clones are missing from TCRdb's copy, which holds only in-frame ones; the method was immunoSEQ multiplex PCR. This table has fewer than 200,000 clones, just under 80% appearing once. The sample was PBMCs. These receptors were collected from a woman in her 50s in good health and CMV-seronegative.

This chain connects TRBV7-8 to TRBJ2-3, with D perhaps matching TRBD2 (6 bases). The CDR3 loop spans 16 amino acids. With 7 bases removed from V and 2 bases from J, the gap between germline ends came to 19 bases. Per germline, CDR1 SGHVS and CDR2 FQNEAQ. Written as DNA, the CDR3 is TGTGCCAGCACCCCGGGGGTTTCCCTCCTCACAGATACGCAGTATTTT. It codes for CASTPGVSLLTDTQYF.

The chain is built from TRBV2 and TRBJ1-1; tentative D call: TRBD1 (5 bases). This CDR3 contains 15 residues. Germline lookup yields CDR1 SNHLY and CDR2 FYNNEI. V shed 5 bases and J shed 4 bases, with 17 bases lying between them. CDR3 sequence reads: CASSREVTGGTEAFF. CDR3 DNA: TGTGCCAGCAGTCGAGAGGTGACCGGGGGCACTGAAGCTTTCTTT.

This clone is a singleton in its sample. The chain recombines TRBV1 with TRBJ2-1; the D segment call TRBD2 is taken from the table without a DNA check. TRBV1 is a recognized pseudogene. This CDR3 is 20 amino acids long. The CDR3 loop reads CTSSQELAEIPLCSYNEQFF. The CDR3 bases are TGCACCAGCAGCCAAGAACTAGCGGAGATTCCCTTGTGCTCCTACAATGAGCAGTTCTTC.

The chain is built from TRBV7-6 and TRBJ1-2; D may be TRBD1 (5 bases). Germline V gives CDR1 SGHVS, CDR2 FNYEAQ. Trimming left V 5 bases short and J 4 bases short, with 11 bases between. There are 13 residues in the CDR3. DNA of the CDR3: TGTGCCAGCAGCCTTGACAGCTCCTATGGCTACACCTTC. Its protein product is CASSLDSSYGYTF.

The CDR3 region has the DNA TGTGCCAGCAGTTTCTCCAGCGGGGTCGATCTCTACGAGCAGTACTTC. Residues: CASSFSSGVDLYEQYF. The chain has TRBV6-5 and TRBJ2-7; 7 bases match TRBD2. The trim removed 4 bases at V and 3 bases at J, leaving 12 bases unmatched. The CDR3 is 16 residues long. Germline V gene sequence: CDR1 MNHEY, CDR2 SVGAGI.

The chain links TRBV14 to TRBJ1-2; D is uncertain. CDR1 and CDR2 (germline): SGHDN, FVKESK. This CDR3 has 17 residues. Trimming shortened V by 0 bases and J by 4 bases, and 18 bases separated the two germline ends. The CDR3: CASSQDLMSGRLYGYTF. As DNA, the CDR3 is TGTGCCAGCAGCCAAGATCTGATGAGCGGACGGCTCTATGGCTACACCTTC. The variable domain in full, with the rest retrieved from reference TRBV14 and TRBJ1-2, is EAGVTQFPSHSVIEKGQTVTLRCDPISGHDNLYWYRRVMGKEIKFLLHFVKESKQDESGMPNNRFLAERTGGTYSTLKVQPAELEDSGVYFCASSQDLMSGRLYGYTFGSGTRLTVV.

The V call is TRBV6-1, the J call TRBJ2-3; tentative D call: TRBD2 (6 bases). CDR1 and CDR2 (germline): MNHNS, SASEGT. V dropped 7 bases and J dropped 5 bases, with 19 bases sitting between them. This CDR3 is built from 15 residues. The CDR3 sequence: CASKPAGAGGDTQYF. DNA for the CDR3: TGTGCCAGCAAGCCAGCGGGCGCTGGGGGAGATACGCAGTATTTT.

This chain's CDR3 is CASSAPGGFYQFF. In DNA form, the CDR3 reads TGTGCCAGCAGTGCCCCAGGGGGTTTTTATCAGTTCTTC. This chain links TRBV6-4 with TRBJ2-1, with 7 bases that match TRBD1. With 4 bases clipped from V and 13 bases from J, the junction kept 10 bases outside the gene matches. Looked up from germline, CDR1 is MRHNA and CDR2 is SNTAGT. This CDR3 has 13 amino acids.

The chain links TRBV5-4 to TRBJ2-7; 14 bases match TRBD2. Germline V CDR1 and CDR2: SGHNT, YYREEE (reference sequence). Trimming took 5 bases from V and 3 from J; bases not matched to a gene: 4. The CDR3 is made up of 15 amino acids. The CDR3 DNA reads as TGTGCCAGCAGGGCGACTAGCGGGGGGGACTACGAGCAGTACTTC. It translates to CASRATSGGDYEQYF.

The chain combines TRBV28 with TRBJ1-4; 8 bases are a match to TRBD1. This CDR3 comprises 18 residues. CDR1 is MDHEN and CDR2 is SYDVKM in the germline V gene. With V trimmed by 5 bases and J by 10 bases, 21 bases remained unmatched. CDR3 residues: CASSGDQSWDRSTGKLFF. The CDR3 nucleotides read TGTGCCAGCAGTGGGGACCAAAGCTGGGACAGGTCTACTGGAAAACTGTTTTTT.

The chain has TRBV7-2 and TRBJ1-5, with D perhaps TRBD1 (5 bases). The CDR3 loop spans 14 amino acids. Germline CDR1 reads SGHTA; CDR2 reads FQGNSA. V dropped 3 bases and J dropped 5 bases, with 11 bases sitting between them. This CDR3 reads CASSFLRVDQPQHF. In DNA, the CDR3 is TGTGCCAGCAGCTTTCTCAGGGTTGATCAGCCCCAGCATTTT.

The rearrangement links TRBV7-2 to TRBJ2-7, with 7 bases matching TRBD1. The CDR3 has 15 amino acids. CDR1 and CDR2 (germline): SGHTA, FQGNSA. The V gene end was trimmed by 4 bases and the J gene end by 1 base; junction bases not matched to a gene: 7. The CDR3 coding sequence is TGTGCCAGCAGCTACGACAGGGACCCATCCTACGAGCAGTACTTC. This gives the protein CASSYDRDPSYEQYF.

The genes are TRBV7-9 and TRBJ2-1; tentative D call: TRBD2 (7 bases). Germline lookup yields CDR1 SEHNR and CDR2 FQNEAQ (reference sequence). This CDR3 is 14 amino acids long. Between the trimmed V and J ends, which lost 5 bases and 2 bases, there was a span of 10 bases. CDR3 in DNA: TGTGCCAGCAGCAGGGGGGGGACCTACAATGAGCAGTTCTTC. This encodes CASSRGGTYNEQFF.